This TCR beta chain was documented in a study of persistence of HIV-infected CD4 T cells. Study-level information: The sample holds CD4+ T cells responsive to CMV or HIV-1 Gag.

The stimulus was an HIV-1 Gag 15-mer peptide pool, 0.95 to 1 ug/peptide/mL. CD40L/CD69 double-negative CD45RO-high memory CD4+ T cells were collected. Before stimulation, PBMCs underwent CD8+ T cell depletion. Sequencing used immunoSEQ version 4 in survey mode. Each sample used up to roughly 1 ug genomic DNA diluted to 8.5 to 10 ng/uL. TCRdb's copy holds only in-frame clones and misses some; the assay was immunoSEQ multiplex PCR. The table has 64,000 or so clones, roughly 75% seen once. This clone was seen more than once but under ten times. Its specificity is unknown. The CDR3 extends over 16 amino acids. The germline CDR1 and CDR2 sequences are MDHEN and SYDVKM. Trimming removed 5 bases from V and 12 bases from J; junction bases left unmatched: 15.

Sequencing was performed on CD4+ T cells sorted from PBMCs after roughly 20-hour stimulation, taken from a patient who received antiretroviral therapy. The chain carries TRBV28 and TRBJ2-1; 11 bases are a match to TRBD1. This TCR derives from an adult man with HIV who was CMV-seropositive. In nucleotides, the CDR3 is TGTGCCAGCAGTCATAATCGCGCCGGACAGGGGGCCTGGCAGTTCTTC. Protein product: CASSHNRAGQGAWQFF.